Each of the 9 T cell receptor beta chains below was sequenced from the same sample in a study of response to subunit inactivated influenza vaccine. TCRdb re-derived calls from the RT-PCR reads in MiXCR, one entry per CDR3 protein. The table records hundreds of thousands of distinct CDR3 sequences, under 20% of them present only once. The sample in question was PBMCs from blood, obtained less than 6 days after vaccination. These receptors were collected from a man aged 50 or older who received an inactivated influenza vaccine.

The chain uses TRBV12-3 or TRBV12-4 and TRBJ1-4; D is possibly TRBD1 (5 bases). V lost 5 bases to trimming and J lost 7 bases, with 23 bases between them. This CDR3 region has 17 residues. CDR3 nucleotide sequence: TGTGCCAGCAGTATGCTTTGGGACCTTCCCGGCGGTGAAAAACTGTTTTTT. Translation: CASSMLWDLPGGEKLFF.

This clonotype has more than one count but fewer than ten. The CDR3 protein is CAISSPQGSDTQYF. The DNA for the CDR3 is TGTGCCATCAGTTCCCCCCAGGGGTCAGATACGCAGTATTTT. The chain employs TRBV10-3 and TRBJ2-3; a possible D gene is TRBD1 (6 bases). The CDR3 extends over 14 amino acids. CDR1 and CDR2 from the germline V gene are ENHRY and SYGVKD. Trimming took off 5 bases at V and 4 bases at J, with 13 bases between the two ends.

The CDR3 loop is CSASEFGGNTEAFF. The CDR3 DNA reads TGCAGTGCTAGTGAATTTGGCGGGAACACTGAAGCTTTCTTT. The chain couples TRBV20-1 to TRBJ1-1, with unresolved D. CDR3 length: 14 amino acids. V lost 3 bases and J 1 base, leaving 12 bases between the germline ends. The germline V gene has CDR1 DFQATT and CDR2 SNEGSKA (reference sequence).

This clonotype came up a few times. This chain connects TRBV6-2 or TRBV6-3 to TRBJ1-4; no firm D call. V dropped 7 bases and J dropped 5 bases, with 11 bases sitting between them. The length of the CDR3 is 13 residues. The germline V gene encodes CDR1 MNHEY and CDR2 SVGEGT. The CDR3 is CASTLDGNEKLFF. Here the CDR3 DNA reads TGTGCCAGCACCCTGGACGGAAATGAAAAACTGTTTTTT.

This clonotype came up a few times. The chain couples TRBV21-1 to TRBJ2-7. TRBV21-1 is recorded as a pseudogene. The CDR3 extends over 13 amino acids. The CDR3 loop reads CASSGHKTYEQYF. For the CDR3, the DNA is TGTGCCAGCAGCGGGCATAAAACCTACGAGCAGTACTTC.

This clonotype was observed a handful of times. The gene calls are TRBV30 and TRBJ2-3; a weak D match, TRBD2 (5 bases). V lost 0 bases to trimming and J lost 6 bases, with 16 bases between them. CDR3 length: 15 residues. CDR1 and CDR2 (germline): GTSNPN, SVGIG (reference sequence). CDR3 in DNA: TGTGCCTGGAGTGTACGAGGGTTCGCCATGGATACGCAGTATTTT. Residues: CAWSVRGFAMDTQYF.

The chain couples TRBV6-1 to TRBJ1-5; 7 nucleotides match TRBD1. Per the germline V gene, CDR1 is MNHNS and CDR2 is SASEGT. The CDR3 totals 17 residues. The V gene end was trimmed by 0 bases and the J gene end by 2 bases; junction bases not matched to a gene: 7. The DNA for the CDR3 is TGTGCCAGCAGTGAAGCGGGCGGGACAGTTGGCAATCAGCCCCAGCATTTT. Its translation: CASSEAGGTVGNQPQHF.

V gene TRBV29-1 combines with J gene TRBJ1-5; tentative D call: TRBD1 (5 bases). This CDR3 contains 13 residues. Germline assignment: CDR1 SQVTM and CDR2 ANQGSEA. V was pared by 7 bases and J by 0 bases, with 10 bases between. CDR3 nucleotide sequence: TGCAGCGGGGGGGAGGATAGCAATCAGCCCCAGCATTTT. The encoded protein is CSGGEDSNQPQHF.

The rearrangement links TRBV20-1 to TRBJ2-1; D is unclear. The CDR3 has 12 residues. V lost 5 bases and J 6 bases, leaving 11 bases between the germline ends. Germline loops: CDR1 DFQATT, CDR2 SNEGSKA (reference sequence). CDR3 sequence: CSAERHSNEQFF. In DNA, the CDR3 is TGCAGTGCTGAGAGGCATAGCAATGAGCAGTTCTTC.